The clone carrying this TCR beta chain is a singleton in its sample. Its target is not known. This sample was taken from a study of shared clonotypes between healthy human individuals. About the research overall: Aged 18 to 49, the donors were a couple of women and a few men. The study, taken as a whole, reports: It was the few donors that limited the genetic and exposure-history diversity represented.

Produced via immunoSEQ multiplex PCR; TCRdb's table is partial and in-frame only. The table has hundreds of thousands of clones, 90% to 96% seen once. The CDR3 is 15 amino acids. Per germline, CDR1 MGHDK and CDR2 SYGVNS. V was clipped by 3 bases and J by 5 bases, with 13 bases between them. V is TRBV25-1 and J is TRBJ1-4, with unresolved D. This clonotype was obtained from a woman in her 30s in good health. The sample consisted of naive CD4+ T cells sorted from blood. Specified subset: CD45RA+ positively selected. The CDR3 region is CASSDLRGQNEKLFF. CDR3 DNA: TGTGCCAGCAGTGACCTCAGAGGGCAGAATGAAAAACTGTTTTTT. Full variable domain (missing parts from reference TRBV25-1 and TRBJ1-4): EADIYQTPRYLVIGTGKKITLECSQTMGHDKMYWYQQDPGMELHLIHYSYGVNSTEKGDLSSESTVSRIRTEHFPLTLESARPSHTSQYLCASSDLRGQNEKLFFGSGTQLSVL.